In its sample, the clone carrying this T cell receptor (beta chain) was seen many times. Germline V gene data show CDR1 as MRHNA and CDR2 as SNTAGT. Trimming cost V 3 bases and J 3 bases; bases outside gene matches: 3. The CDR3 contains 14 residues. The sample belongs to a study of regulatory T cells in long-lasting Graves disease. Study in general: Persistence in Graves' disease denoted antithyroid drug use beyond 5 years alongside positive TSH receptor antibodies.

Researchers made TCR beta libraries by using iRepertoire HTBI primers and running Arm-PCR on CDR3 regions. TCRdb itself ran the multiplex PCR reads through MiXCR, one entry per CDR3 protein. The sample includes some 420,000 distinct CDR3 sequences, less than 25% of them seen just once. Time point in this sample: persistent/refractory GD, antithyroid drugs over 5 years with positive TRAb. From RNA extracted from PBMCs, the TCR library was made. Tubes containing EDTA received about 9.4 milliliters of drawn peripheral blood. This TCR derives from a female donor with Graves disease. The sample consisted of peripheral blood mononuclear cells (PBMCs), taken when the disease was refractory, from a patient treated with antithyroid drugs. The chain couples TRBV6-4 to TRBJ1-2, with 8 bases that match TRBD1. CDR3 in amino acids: CASSDGQGYYGYTF. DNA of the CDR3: TGTGCCAGCAGTGATGGACAGGGCTACTATGGCTACACCTTC.